Listed here is a single T cell receptor (beta chain). Its antigen is undetermined. Germline V gives CDR1 SGHVS, CDR2 FQNEAQ. The CDR3 contains 13 residues. The sample originates from a study of CXCR3-negative and CXCR3-positive naive CD8 T cells. Study findings and constraints: Similar TRBV-TRBJ usage was seen in naive cells (both CXCR3-negative and CXCR3-positive), but memory cells differed.

Cells that were CD45RO-CCR7+CD27+CD95- constituted naive CD8+ T cells. The authors prepared UMI-labeled TRB cDNA libraries by 5' RACE. TCRdb reprocessed the 5' RACE reads, with one entry per CDR3 protein and no DNA. In total, the table holds 75,000 to 95,000 distinct CDR3 sequences. This sequence originates from a human donor in good health. Some clones in this sample may be carry-over from other donors' samples. This chain uses TRBV7-8 with TRBJ2-7; the D gene TCRdb calls, TRBD1, cannot be checked with no DNA. Sequencing was done on a sample of naive CXCR3- CD8+ T cells from blood. Subset described: CD45RO-CCR7+CD27+CD95- naive CD8+ T cells lacking CXCR3 (TNR3-). The CDR3: CASSSRAVEEQYF.